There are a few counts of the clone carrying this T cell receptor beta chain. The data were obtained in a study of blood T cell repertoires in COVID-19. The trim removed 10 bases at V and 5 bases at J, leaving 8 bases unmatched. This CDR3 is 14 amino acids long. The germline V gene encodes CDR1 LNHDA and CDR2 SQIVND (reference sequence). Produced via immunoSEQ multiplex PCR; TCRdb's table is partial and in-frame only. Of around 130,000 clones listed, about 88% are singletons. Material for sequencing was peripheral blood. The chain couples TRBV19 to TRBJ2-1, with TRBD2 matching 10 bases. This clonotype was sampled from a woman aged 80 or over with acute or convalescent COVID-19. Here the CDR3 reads CATQGLARDNEQFF. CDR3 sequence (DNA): TGTGCCACCCAGGGACTAGCGAGAGACAATGAGCAGTTCTTC.